This T cell receptor beta chain stems from a study of blood T cell repertoires in COVID-19. The repertoire was sequenced with immunoSEQ multiplex PCR; TCRdb's copy has only in-frame clones and lacks some. The table has approximately 68,000 clones, roughly 81% seen once. The CDR3 extends over 14 amino acids. The germline gives CDR1 SGHDN, CDR2 FVKESK. V lost 3 bases to trimming and J lost 7 bases, with 12 bases between them. The source of this sequence is a human donor in a cohort sampled during active COVID-19. The source material was peripheral blood. The chain combines TRBV14 with TRBJ2-2; D is unresolved. Here the CDR3 reads CASSQQAAGGELFF. The CDR3 coding sequence is TGTGCCAGCAGCCAGCAAGCCGCCGGCGGGGAGCTGTTTTTT.